The 29 T cell receptor beta chains below were found in one sample sequenced in a study of cytomegalovirus exposure and HLA in healthy donors. The PCR ran on 60 Vbeta and 13 Jbeta primers. The table came from immunoSEQ multiplex PCR; TCRdb's copy has only in-frame clones and leaves some out. The sample has around 150,000 clones, 80% seen once. The sample taken for sequencing was PBMCs. Every receptor here comes from a man aged 40-49 years in good health and CMV-seropositive.

The chain recombines TRBV4-1 with TRBJ1-2; TRBD1 aligns across 10 bases. CDR1 and CDR2 from the germline V gene are MGHRA and YSYEKL. This CDR3 is built from 17 residues. Unmatched junction bases numbered 11, after V lost 4 bases and J lost 3 bases. CDR3 in DNA: TGCGCCAGCAGCCTACCACCCGGGACAGGGGTTGACTATGGCTACACCTTC. Protein product: CASSLPPGTGVDYGYTF.

The J gene is TRBJ1-5, the V gene TRBV6-6; D remains ambiguous. Trimming pared 1 base from V and 0 bases from J, leaving 10 bases between. Germline CDR1 MNHNY, CDR2 SVGAGI (reference sequence). This CDR3 region has 16 residues. The CDR3 here is CASSYYDYYSNQPQHF. CDR3 coding DNA: TGTGCCAGCAGTTACTATGACTACTATAGCAATCAGCCCCAGCATTTT.

This chain connects TRBV18 to TRBJ1-1; TRBD1 might be the D (6 bases). The CDR3 consists of 13 residues. V shed 2 bases and J shed 5 bases, with 9 bases lying between them. The germline gives CDR1 KGHSH, CDR2 LQKENI. The CDR3 is CASSPKTGTEAFF. The CDR3 nucleotides read TGTGCCAGCTCACCAAAAACAGGGACTGAAGCTTTCTTT.

The rearrangement joins TRBV19 to TRBJ2-7; 13 bases line up with TRBD2. Germline CDR1 LNHDA, CDR2 SQIVND (reference sequence). V shed 5 bases and J 6 bases; nucleotides not matched to a gene: 4. This CDR3 region has 14 residues. The CDR3 DNA sequence: TGTGCCAGTAGTCCCGGACTAGCGGGAGTCGAGCAGTACTTC. Translated, it gives CASSPGLAGVEQYF.

This chain uses TRBV4-3 with TRBJ2-1, with 10 bases fitting TRBD2. The germline CDR1 and CDR2 sequences are LGHNA and YSLEER. The CDR3 spans 16 residues. With 6 bases clipped from V and 4 bases from J, the junction kept 9 bases outside the gene matches. CDR3 residues: CASSVDLAGAYNEQFF. The CDR3 bases are TGCGCCAGCAGTGTGGACCTAGCGGGAGCATACAATGAGCAGTTCTTC.

The chain recombines TRBV30 with TRBJ2-2; maybe TRBD2 (5 bases). Trimming left V 4 bases short and J 5 bases short, with 14 bases between. The CDR3 is made up of 14 amino acids. CDR1 GTSNPN and CDR2 SVGIG come from the germline V gene (reference sequence). The CDR3 spells CAWTVTPGTGELFF. In DNA, the CDR3 is TGTGCCTGGACGGTTACCCCGGGAACCGGGGAGCTGTTTTTT.

The CDR3 loop reads CASSLWGVGTEAFF. DNA for the CDR3: TGTGCCAGCAGCTTATGGGGCGTGGGGACTGAAGCTTTCTTT. This chain links TRBV7-9 with TRBJ1-1; tentative D call: TRBD1 (5 bases). The CDR3 contains 14 residues. Trimming cost V 2 bases and J 5 bases, with 12 bases left between them. Germline CDR1 SEHNR, CDR2 FQNEAQ (reference sequence).

This chain uses TRBV19 with TRBJ2-6; possible D gene TRBD2, 6 bases. Germline V gives CDR1 LNHDA, CDR2 SQIVND (reference sequence). CDR3 size: 17 residues. V lost 7 bases, J lost 4 bases, and 20 bases lay in between. This CDR3 reads CASTRRDSSVGANVLTF. In DNA, the CDR3 is TGTGCCAGTACCAGGAGGGATTCGTCGGTGGGGGCCAACGTCCTGACTTTC.

The rearrangement uses TRBV6-5 and TRBJ1-4; TRBD1 is a possible D gene (5 bases). Trimming pared 0 bases from V and 5 bases from J, leaving 7 bases between. The CDR3 length is 14 residues. CDR1 and CDR2 from the germline V gene are MNHEY and SVGAGI. CDR3 in amino acids: CASSYSGGNEKLFF. The DNA for the CDR3 is TGTGCCAGCAGTTACTCTGGGGGGAATGAAAAACTGTTTTTT.

This clone turned up a few times. The gene calls are TRBV4-2 and TRBJ2-6; D unclear. The CDR3 length is 17 residues. V was pared by 0 bases and J by 0 bases, with 9 bases between. Germline V gene lookup returns CDR1 LGHNA and CDR2 YNFKEQ. In nucleotides, the CDR3 is TGTGCCAGCAGCCAAGAAGGCAGGCTCTCTGGGGCCAACGTCCTGACTTTC. This gives the protein CASSQEGRLSGANVLTF.

The V gene is TRBV6-4, the J gene TRBJ2-1; 11 bases are a match to TRBD2. V was pared by 5 bases and J by 4 bases, with 4 bases of the junction left unmatched. In germline, CDR1 is MRHNA, CDR2 SNTAGT. The CDR3 totals 15 residues. Here the CDR3 reads CASSQTSGSYNEQFF. CDR3 nucleotide sequence: TGTGCCAGCAGTCAAACTAGCGGGAGTTACAATGAGCAGTTCTTC.

The rearrangement uses TRBV11-2 and TRBJ2-7, with a tentative D call TRBD1 (6 bases). This CDR3 is 15 amino acids long. Trimming took 1 base from V and 0 from J, leaving 10 bases between them. The germline CDR1 and CDR2 sequences are SGHAT and FQNNGV. CDR3 protein: CASSLGGTSSYEQYF. DNA of the CDR3: TGTGCCAGCAGCTTAGGAGGGACATCCTCCTACGAGCAGTACTTC.

The rearrangement joins TRBV5-1 to TRBJ2-7; D is perhaps TRBD1 (5 bases). Trimming took off 0 bases at V and 2 bases at J, with 12 bases between the two ends. The CDR3 totals 15 residues. CDR1 SGHRS and CDR2 YFSETQ come from the germline V gene. CDR3 coding DNA: TGCGCCAGCAGCTTGGGGGGCGTCCCCCCCTACGAGCAGTACTTC. Translating gives CASSLGGVPPYEQYF.

The genes are TRBV19 and TRBJ2-6; the D gene is possibly TRBD1 (5 bases). This CDR3 region has 15 residues. V was trimmed by 7 bases and J by 4 bases, leaving 14 bases between them. Germline V gene sequence: CDR1 LNHDA, CDR2 SQIVND (reference sequence). The CDR3 loop reads CASNPRVLGANVLTF. CDR3 DNA sequence: TGTGCCAGTAACCCCAGGGTCCTGGGGGCCAACGTCCTGACTTTC. The whole variable domain, remainder taken from reference TRBV19 and TRBJ2-6, is DGGITQSPKYLFRKEGQNVTLSCEQNLNHDAMYWYRQDPGQGLRLIYYSQIVNDFQKGDIAEGYSVSREKKESFPLTVTSAQKNPTAFYLCASNPRVLGANVLTFGAGSRLTVL.

This clone came up once. The V call is TRBV4-1, the J call TRBJ1-2; D might be TRBD1 (6 bases). CDR1 and CDR2 from the germline V gene are MGHRA and YSYEKL. This CDR3 region has 13 residues. Trimming pared 0 bases from V and 5 bases from J, leaving 7 bases between. CDR3 in DNA: TGCGCCAGCAGCCAAGAGACAGGTTATGGCTACACCTTC. Translating it yields CASSQETGYGYTF.

This clone was counted ten times or more. The chain uses TRBV11-2 and TRBJ1-2; no definite D call. The germline gives CDR1 SGHAT, CDR2 FQNNGV. V was trimmed by 2 bases and J by 4 bases, leaving 23 bases between them. CDR3 length: 18 amino acids. In DNA, the CDR3 is TGTGCCAGCAGCTTAAGTATGTCAGGTTTTGACGTTAGCTATGGCTACACCTTC. It yields the protein CASSLSMSGFDVSYGYTF.

This chain uses TRBV18 with TRBJ1-3, with 9 bases fitting TRBD1. The germline gives CDR1 KGHSH, CDR2 LQKENI. CDR3 length: 16 residues. Trimming removed 3 bases from V and 3 bases from J; junction bases left unmatched: 6. The CDR3 nucleotides read TGTGCCAGCTCACCGCAACAGGGGGCTGGTGGAAACACCATATATTTT. It translates to CASSPQQGAGGNTIYF.

This clone has a handful of counts. The J gene is TRBJ1-2, the V gene TRBV2; 9 nucleotides agree with TRBD1. V lost 5 bases to trimming and J lost 0 bases; unmatched junction nucleotides: 10. The CDR3 is made up of 17 amino acids. Germline V lookup: CDR1 SNHLY, CDR2 FYNNEI. The CDR3: CASSHAGTGHANYGYTF. The CDR3 DNA reads TGTGCCAGCAGTCATGCCGGGACAGGGCATGCTAACTATGGCTACACCTTC.

The chain links TRBV6-5 to TRBJ2-1, with D possibly matching TRBD1 (5 bases). CDR1 MNHEY and CDR2 SVGAGI come from the germline V gene. The CDR3 contains 15 residues. Trimming pared 4 bases from V and 5 bases from J, leaving 15 bases between. Here the CDR3 reads CASSSSRIGDNEQFF. The DNA of the CDR3 is TGTGCCAGCAGTTCTTCAAGGATAGGGGACAATGAGCAGTTCTTC.

The chain carries TRBV7-6 and TRBJ2-1, with D maybe TRBD1 (6 bases). The germline V gene has CDR1 SGHVS and CDR2 FNYEAQ. Trimming pared 4 bases from V and 0 bases from J, leaving 16 bases between. This CDR3 spans 17 amino acids. The CDR3 sequence is CASSSYEGDTSYNEQFF. Here the CDR3 DNA reads TGTGCCAGCAGCTCATACGAGGGGGATACCTCCTACAATGAGCAGTTCTTC. Using reference TRBV7-6 and TRBJ2-1 for the parts outside the CDR3, the full variable domain is GAGVSQSPRYKVTKRGQDVALRCDPISGHVSLYWYRQALGQGPEFLTYFNYEAQQDKSGLPNDRFSAERPEGSISTLTIQRTEQRDSAMYRCASSSYEGDTSYNEQFFGPGTRLTVL.

The chain combines TRBV6-1 with TRBJ2-1; 7 nucleotides align to TRBD2. The CDR3 runs to 13 residues. Germline values: CDR1 MNHNS, CDR2 SASEGT. In DNA form, the CDR3 reads TGTGCTGGGGGATTAGCGGGTTACAATGAGCAGTTCTTC. Amino acids: CAGGLAGYNEQFF.

The J gene is TRBJ2-5, the V gene TRBV5-4; D might be TRBD2 (5 bases). This CDR3 has 14 residues. The V end lost 4 bases, the J end lost 3 bases, and 13 bases lay between the germline ends. The germline V gene encodes CDR1 SGHNT and CDR2 YYREEE (reference sequence). The CDR3 loop is CASSLDTREETQYF. The DNA for the CDR3 is TGTGCCAGCAGCCTGGATACGCGGGAAGAGACCCAGTACTTC.

The V gene is TRBV6-6, the J gene TRBJ2-1, with a possible D match to TRBD1 (7 bases). Germline V gene lookup returns CDR1 MNHNY and CDR2 SVGAGI (reference sequence). The CDR3 runs to 15 residues. The V and J ends lost 7 bases and 5 bases respectively, with 18 bases between them. In DNA, the CDR3 is TGTGCCAGCACAAGGAGGGGGCGTGAAAACAATGAGCAGTTCTTC. This translates into CASTRRGRENNEQFF.

This clone was counted a few times. The gene calls are TRBV21-1 and TRBJ1-3; TRBD1 is the table's D call, not checked against the DNA. TRBV21-1 counts as a pseudogene. CDR3 length equals 17 residues. The CDR3: CASSIGEPGQGRNTIYF. In nucleotides, the CDR3 is TGTGCCAGCAGCATTGGTGAACCGGGACAGGGGAGAAACACCATATATTTT.

CDR3 sequence (DNA): TGCGCCAGCAGCCGGGGAGCGAACACCGGGGAGCTGTTTTTT. Residues: CASSRGANTGELFF. The V and J genes are TRBV10-1 and TRBJ2-2, with D maybe TRBD2 (5 bases). The length of the CDR3 is 14 residues. V lost 6 bases and J 0 bases, leaving 8 bases between the germline ends. CDR1 and CDR2 from the germline V gene are WNHNN and SYGVQD (reference sequence).

The rearrangement uses TRBV27 and TRBJ1-1, with 7 bases that match TRBD1. This CDR3 has 19 residues. With V trimmed by 3 bases and J by 0 bases, 16 bases remained unmatched. Germline-derived CDR1 and CDR2 are MNHEY and SMNVEV (reference sequence). CDR3 bases: TGTGCCAGCAGTTTGGAACCCCCGGGACAGTGGGACATGAACACTGAAGCTTTCTTT. It codes for CASSLEPPGQWDMNTEAFF.

In this sample, this clone turned up once. J is TRBJ1-1 and V is TRBV27, with D possibly TRBD1 on 6 matching bases. The CDR3 extends over 13 amino acids. Germline V lookup: CDR1 MNHEY, CDR2 SMNVEV (reference sequence). The V end lost 3 bases, the J end lost 7 bases, and 12 bases lay between the germline ends. CDR3 sequence (DNA): TGTGCCAGCAGTTTCTCGACAGGTATTGAAGCTTTCTTT. Protein product: CASSFSTGIEAFF.

V is TRBV28 and J is TRBJ2-5; 8 positions match TRBD1. V lost 8 bases, J lost 5 bases, and 7 bases stayed unmatched. Germline assignment: CDR1 MDHEN and CDR2 SYDVKM. The CDR3 covers 13 residues. The CDR3 bases are TGTGCCAGCCGCAGGGGGCTGGAGGAGACCCAGTACTTC. As protein: CASRRGLEETQYF.

J is TRBJ1-1 and V is TRBV10-3; D is uncertain. V lost 2 bases to trimming and J lost 1 base, with 5 bases between them. This CDR3 is 13 amino acids long. Germline assignment: CDR1 ENHRY and CDR2 SYGVKD. Here the CDR3 DNA reads TGTGCCATCAGTGAGGTGGCGAACACTGAAGCTTTCTTT. Translated: CAISEVANTEAFF.